The 4 T cell receptor beta chains below all came from one sample that was sequenced in a study of cytomegalovirus exposure and HLA in healthy donors. Using immunoSEQ multiplex PCR, the repertoire was profiled, and TCRdb retains in-frame clones only, with some absent. The sample has some 140,000 clones, around 84% seen once. The sequenced material came from PBMCs. These receptor sequences come from a human donor in good health.

The chain recombines TRBV30 with TRBJ1-2; 7 nucleotides align to TRBD1. The V and J ends lost 3 bases and 0 bases, in that order; junction bases with no gene match: 1. Germline V lookup: CDR1 GTSNPN, CDR2 SVGIG (reference sequence). This CDR3 comprises 13 residues. In DNA, the CDR3 is TGTGCCTGGAGAGACAGGGCTAACTATGGCTACACCTTC. It specifies CAWRDRANYGYTF.

The CDR3 reads CASSVRGDSYNEQFF. The CDR3 DNA reads as TGTGCCAGCAGTGTTAGGGGCGATTCCTACAATGAGCAGTTCTTC. The gene calls are TRBV2 and TRBJ2-1, with D possibly TRBD1 on 5 matching bases. The CDR3 contains 15 residues. The V and J ends lost 4 bases and 1 base respectively, with 11 bases between them. Per germline, CDR1 SNHLY and CDR2 FYNNEI. The variable domain in full, with the rest retrieved from reference TRBV2 and TRBJ2-1, is EPEVTQTPSHQVTQMGQEVILRCVPISNHLYFYWYRQILGQKVEFLVSFYNNEISEKSEIFDDQFSVERPDGSNFTLKIRSTKLEDSAMYFCASSVRGDSYNEQFFGPGTRLTVL.

V is TRBV4-1 and J is TRBJ2-2; 7 bases match TRBD1. Per germline, CDR1 MGHRA and CDR2 YSYEKL. The CDR3 spans 17 residues. The J segment lost 0 bases and the V segment lost 0 bases, leaving 4 bases of the junction unmatched. The chain's CDR3 is CASSQEPTGSNTGELFF. The CDR3 coding sequence is TGCGCCAGCAGCCAAGAACCGACAGGGTCGAACACCGGGGAGCTGTTTTTT.

With respect to this clone: Other DNA sequences within the sample encode an identical CDR3. This rearrangement joins TRBV18 to TRBJ2-7, with a weak D call TRBD1 (5 bases). The CDR3 has 12 residues. Germline CDR1 reads KGHSH; CDR2 reads LQKENI. V lost 5 bases and J 3 bases, leaving 8 bases between the germline ends. CDR3: CASSSDSYEQYF. CDR3 coding DNA: TGTGCCAGCTCATCCGACAGCTACGAGCAGTACTTC.